Listed below are T cell receptor beta chains from one sample, sequenced in a study of blood T cell repertoires in COVID-19. The data were produced by immunoSEQ multiplex PCR, yet TCRdb's version contains in-frame clones alone and is incomplete. Among some 150,000 clones listed, roughly 88% were seen once. Sequencing used PBMCs or T cells enriched from blood (not recorded which). The receptors here all came from a man in his fifties who had recovered from COVID-19. Both conserved end residues are part of each CDR3. D genes are given only for firm matches. Expanded clones get a size class; other rows say once, few or many, or leave the size out.

v_call	clone_size	d_call	j_call	cdr3_nt	cdr3_aa
TRBV6-4	NA	TRBD1	TRBJ2-3	TGTGCCAGCAGTGGACAGGGGACCCGCACAGATACGCAGTATTTT	CASSGQGTRTDTQYF
TRBV7-9	NA	NA	TRBJ2-5	TGTGCCAGCAGCCATTACTCGCTAGAGACCCAGTACTTC	CASSHYSLETQYF
TRBV7-2	NA	NA	TRBJ1-1	TGTGCCAGCAGCTTGAGTTGGGGCAACACTGAAGCTTTCTTT	CASSLSWGNTEAFF
TRBV7-3	NA	NA	TRBJ2-3	TGTGCCAGCAGCTTAGCGACTAGCACAGATACGCAGTATTTT	CASSLATSTDTQYF
TRBV14	NA	NA	TRBJ1-2	TGTGCCAGCAGTCAACAGATCAACTATGGCTACACCTTC	CASSQQINYGYTF
TRBV7-9	NA	TRBD1	TRBJ2-6	TGTGCCAGCAGCGGTGGACAGGGTACTGGGGCCAACGTCCTGACTTTC	CASSGGQGTGANVLTF
TRBV7-9	NA	NA	TRBJ1-4	TGTGCCAGCAGCTTAGCTGGCGGGCAGAATGAAAAACTGTTTTTT	CASSLAGGQNEKLFF
TRBV27	NA	NA	TRBJ1-5	TGTGCCAGCAGCCTGGCAGGGTTTAATCAGCCCCAGCATTTT	CASSLAGFNQPQHF
TRBV19	NA	TRBD1	TRBJ2-7	TGTGCCAGTAGTAGATGGACAGGGAACGAGCAGTACTTC	CASSRWTGNEQYF
TRBV14	NA	NA	TRBJ2-7	TGTGCCAGCAGCCAAGGGGACTGGAGGGGCAGACCCTACGAGCAGTACTTC	CASSQGDWRGRPYEQYF
TRBV19	NA	NA	TRBJ1-1	TGTGCCAGTAGTATCGATCAATGGCAAAACACTGAAGCTTTCTTT	CASSIDQWQNTEAFF
TRBV2	few	NA	TRBJ2-1	TGTGCCAGCAGTGTTCGACAGTCGTTATCCTACAATGAGCAGTTCTTC	CASSVRQSLSYNEQFF
TRBV4-3	NA	TRBD1	TRBJ2-5	TGCGCCAGCAGCCAAGATCTTCTGGGACAGGGGCACCAAGAGACCCAGTACTTC	CASSQDLLGQGHQETQYF
TRBV28	NA	TRBD1	TRBJ1-3	TGTGCCAGCAGTTTAGAGGGACAGGGGGCTCGAAACACCATATATTTT	CASSLEGQGARNTIYF
TRBV30	NA	NA	TRBJ1-5	TGTGCCTGGAGTGTACTCGCCTCCCAGCCCCAGCATTTT	CAWSVLASQPQHF
TRBV7-9	NA	NA	TRBJ2-3	TGTGCCAGCAGCTTAGACGCGGGCTCAGGTACGCAGTATTTT	CASSLDAGSGTQYF
TRBV9	once	NA	TRBJ2-3	TGTGCCAGCAGCGTAGAACAGGGACGCACAGATACGCAGTATTTT	CASSVEQGRTDTQYF
TRBV12-3/TRBV12-4	NA	NA	TRBJ2-1	TGTGCCAGCAGTTCCTGGCCAAATGAGCAGTTCTTC	CASSSWPNEQFF
TRBV12-3/TRBV12-4	NA	NA	TRBJ2-5	TGTGCCAGCAGTCGACAAGCAGGGGAGACCCAGTACTTC	CASSRQAGETQYF
TRBV2	NA	TRBD1	TRBJ1-2	TGTGCCAGCGGGGTCCGGACAGGCCCAGGTGGCTACACCTTC	CASGVRTGPGGYTF